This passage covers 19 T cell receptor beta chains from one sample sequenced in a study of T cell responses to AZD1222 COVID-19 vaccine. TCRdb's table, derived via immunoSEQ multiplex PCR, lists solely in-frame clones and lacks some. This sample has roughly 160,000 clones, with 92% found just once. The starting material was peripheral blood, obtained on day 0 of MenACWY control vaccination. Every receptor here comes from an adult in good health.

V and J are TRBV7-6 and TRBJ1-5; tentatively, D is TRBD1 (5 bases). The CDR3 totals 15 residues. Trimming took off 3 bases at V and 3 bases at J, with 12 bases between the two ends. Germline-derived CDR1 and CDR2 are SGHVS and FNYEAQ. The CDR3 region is CASSLGQGHNQPQHF. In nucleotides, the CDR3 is TGTGCCAGCAGCTTGGGGCAGGGCCACAATCAGCCCCAGCATTTT.

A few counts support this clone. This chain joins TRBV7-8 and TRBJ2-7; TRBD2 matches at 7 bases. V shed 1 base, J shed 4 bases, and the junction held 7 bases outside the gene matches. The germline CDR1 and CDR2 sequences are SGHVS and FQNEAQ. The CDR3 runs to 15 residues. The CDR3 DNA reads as TGTGCCAGCAGCTTAGGGGCTAGCGGACTGTACGAGCAGTACTTC. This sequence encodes CASSLGASGLYEQYF.

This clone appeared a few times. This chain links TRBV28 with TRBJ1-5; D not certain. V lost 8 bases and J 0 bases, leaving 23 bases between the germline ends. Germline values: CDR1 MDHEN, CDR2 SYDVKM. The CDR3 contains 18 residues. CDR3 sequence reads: CASSVYQEASYSNQPQHF. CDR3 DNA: TGTGCCAGCTCAGTTTACCAGGAGGCTAGTTATAGCAATCAGCCCCAGCATTTT.

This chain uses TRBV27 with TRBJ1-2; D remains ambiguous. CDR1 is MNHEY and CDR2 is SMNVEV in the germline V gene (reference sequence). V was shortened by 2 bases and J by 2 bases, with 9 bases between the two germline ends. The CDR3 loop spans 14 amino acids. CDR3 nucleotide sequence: TGTGCCAGCAGTTTAAATAGCAGAAACTATGGCTACACCTTC. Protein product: CASSLNSRNYGYTF.

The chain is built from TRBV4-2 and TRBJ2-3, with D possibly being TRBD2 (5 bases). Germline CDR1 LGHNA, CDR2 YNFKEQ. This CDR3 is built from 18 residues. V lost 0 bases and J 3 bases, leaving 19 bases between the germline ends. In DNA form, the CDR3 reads TGTGCCAGCAGCCAAGATAGCTCGCCCCAGCGGTATACAGATACGCAGTATTTT. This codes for CASSQDSSPQRYTDTQYF.

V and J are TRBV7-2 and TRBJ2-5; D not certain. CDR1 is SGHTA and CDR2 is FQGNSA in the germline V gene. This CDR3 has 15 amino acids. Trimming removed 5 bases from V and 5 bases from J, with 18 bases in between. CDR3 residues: CASSPPRGFTETQYF. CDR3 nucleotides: TGTGCCAGCAGCCCCCCAAGAGGTTTTACGGAGACCCAGTACTTC.

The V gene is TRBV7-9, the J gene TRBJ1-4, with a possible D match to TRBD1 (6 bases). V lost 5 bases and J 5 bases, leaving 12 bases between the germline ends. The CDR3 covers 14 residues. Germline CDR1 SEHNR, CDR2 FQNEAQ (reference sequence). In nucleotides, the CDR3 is TGTGCCAGCAGCCTGACAGGACCAAATGAAAAACTGTTTTTT. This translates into CASSLTGPNEKLFF.

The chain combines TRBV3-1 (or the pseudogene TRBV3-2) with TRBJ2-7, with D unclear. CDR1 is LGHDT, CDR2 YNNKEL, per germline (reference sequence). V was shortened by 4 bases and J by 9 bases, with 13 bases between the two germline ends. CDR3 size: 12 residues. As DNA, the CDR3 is TGTGCCAGCAGCCTTCGAGAAAGCGTGCAGTACTTC. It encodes CASSLRESVQYF.

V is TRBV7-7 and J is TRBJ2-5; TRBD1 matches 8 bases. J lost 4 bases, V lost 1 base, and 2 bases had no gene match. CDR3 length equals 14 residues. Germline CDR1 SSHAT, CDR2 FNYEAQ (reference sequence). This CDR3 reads CASSLVRGRETQYF. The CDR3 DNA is TGTGCCAGCAGCTTAGTCAGGGGGCGAGAGACCCAGTACTTC. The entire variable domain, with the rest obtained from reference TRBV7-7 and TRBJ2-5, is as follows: GAGVSQSPRYKVTKRGQDVTLRCDPISSHATLYWYQQALGQGPEFLTYFNYEAQPDKSGLPSDRFSAERPEGSISTLTIQRTEQRDSAMYRCASSLVRGRETQYFGPGTRLLVL.

DNA of the CDR3: TGTGCCAGCAGTTTCGGTACGGCGGGATACAATGAGCAGTTCTTC. It encodes CASSFGTAGYNEQFF. The rearrangement links TRBV28 to TRBJ2-1; possible D gene TRBD2, 6 bases. The V end lost 3 bases, the J end lost 4 bases, and 13 bases lay between the germline ends. CDR1 and CDR2 (germline): MDHEN, SYDVKM. The CDR3 sequence is 15 residues long.

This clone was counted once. CDR3 sequence: CASSQLAGGLETQYF. DNA for the CDR3: TGTGCCAGCAGCCAACTAGCGGGAGGTTTAGAGACCCAGTACTTC. The chain employs TRBV7-2 and TRBJ2-5; 12 bases map to TRBD2. Trimming took 5 bases from V and 4 from J; bases not matched to a gene: 5. CDR1 SGHTA and CDR2 FQGNSA come from the germline V gene. The CDR3 length is 15 residues.

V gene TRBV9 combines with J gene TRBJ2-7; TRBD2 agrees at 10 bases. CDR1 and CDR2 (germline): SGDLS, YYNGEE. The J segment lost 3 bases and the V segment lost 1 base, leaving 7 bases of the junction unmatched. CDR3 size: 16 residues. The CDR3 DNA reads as TGTGCCAGCAGCGTAAGATACGCTAGCGGGGGCTACGAGCAGTACTTC. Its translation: CASSVRYASGGYEQYF. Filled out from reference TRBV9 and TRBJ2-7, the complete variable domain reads DSGVTQTPKHLITATGQRVTLRCSPRSGDLSVYWYQQSLDQGLQFLIQYYNGEERAKGNILERFSAQQFPDLHSELNLSSLELGDSALYFCASSVRYASGGYEQYFGPGTRLTVT.

CDR3 sequence reads: CASTNRGRVPYNEQFF. DNA for the CDR3: TGTGCCAGCACCAATCGCGGGAGGGTGCCTTACAATGAGCAGTTCTTC. The rearrangement links TRBV27 to TRBJ2-1; 9 bases are shared with TRBD2. CDR1 is MNHEY, CDR2 SMNVEV, per germline (reference sequence). This CDR3 has 16 amino acids. Unmatched junction bases numbered 11, after V lost 7 bases and J lost 4 bases.

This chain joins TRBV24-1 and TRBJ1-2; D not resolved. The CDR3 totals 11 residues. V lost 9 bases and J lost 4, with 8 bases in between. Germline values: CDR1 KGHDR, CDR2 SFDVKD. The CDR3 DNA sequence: TGTGCCACCGGGTCCCTCTATGGCTACACCTTC. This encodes CATGSLYGYTF.

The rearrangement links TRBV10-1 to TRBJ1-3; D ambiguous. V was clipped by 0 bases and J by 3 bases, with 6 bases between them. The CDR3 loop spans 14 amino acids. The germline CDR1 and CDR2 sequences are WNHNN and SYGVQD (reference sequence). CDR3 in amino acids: CASSESSIGNTIYF. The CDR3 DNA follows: TGCGCCAGCAGTGAGTCGTCAATTGGAAACACCATATATTTT.

The CDR3 sequence is CSASGGVVPYNEQFF. In DNA form, the CDR3 reads TGCAGTGCTAGTGGGGGGGTAGTACCCTACAATGAGCAGTTCTTC. The gene calls are TRBV20-1 and TRBJ2-1; 7 positions agree with TRBD2. V lost 3 bases and J lost 2; bases outside the gene matches: 7. CDR3 size: 15 residues. Germline CDR1 DFQATT, CDR2 SNEGSKA (reference sequence).

In DNA, the CDR3 is TGTGCCAGCAGCCCTAGACAGGGGCAAGAGACCCAGTACTTC. This codes for CASSPRQGQETQYF. The chain joins TRBV11-3 to TRBJ2-5, with TRBD1 identical over 8 bases. CDR1 is SGHNT, CDR2 YENEEA, per germline. This CDR3 is built from 14 residues. The junction had 4 bases not matched to a gene; V was cut back by 5 bases and J by 2 bases. The full variable domain, in which reference TRBV11-3 and TRBJ2-5 provide the parts outside the CDR3, is EAGVVQSPRYKIIEKKQPVAFWCNPISGHNTLYWYLQNLGQGPELLIRYENEEAVDDSQLPKDRFSAERLKGVDSTLKIQPAELGDSAVYLCASSPRQGQETQYFGPGTRLLVL.

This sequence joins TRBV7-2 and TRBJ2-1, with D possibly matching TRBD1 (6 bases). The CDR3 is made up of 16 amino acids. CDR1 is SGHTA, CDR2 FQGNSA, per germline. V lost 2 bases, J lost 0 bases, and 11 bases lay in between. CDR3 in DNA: TGTGCCAGCAGCTTAAAGACAGGCAGCTCCTACAATGAGCAGTTCTTC. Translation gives CASSLKTGSSYNEQFF. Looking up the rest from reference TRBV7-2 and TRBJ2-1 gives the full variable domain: GAGVSQSPSNKVTEKGKDVELRCDPISGHTALYWYRQSLGQGLEFLIYFQGNSAPDKSGLPSDRFSAERTGGSVSTLTIQRTQQEDSAVYLCASSLKTGSSYNEQFFGPGTRLTVL.

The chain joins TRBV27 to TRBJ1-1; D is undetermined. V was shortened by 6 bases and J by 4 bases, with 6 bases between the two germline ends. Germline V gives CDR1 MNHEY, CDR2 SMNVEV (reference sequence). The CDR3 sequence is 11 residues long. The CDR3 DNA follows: TGTGCCAGCAGGACCGGCACTGAAGCTTTCTTT. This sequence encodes CASRTGTEAFF.